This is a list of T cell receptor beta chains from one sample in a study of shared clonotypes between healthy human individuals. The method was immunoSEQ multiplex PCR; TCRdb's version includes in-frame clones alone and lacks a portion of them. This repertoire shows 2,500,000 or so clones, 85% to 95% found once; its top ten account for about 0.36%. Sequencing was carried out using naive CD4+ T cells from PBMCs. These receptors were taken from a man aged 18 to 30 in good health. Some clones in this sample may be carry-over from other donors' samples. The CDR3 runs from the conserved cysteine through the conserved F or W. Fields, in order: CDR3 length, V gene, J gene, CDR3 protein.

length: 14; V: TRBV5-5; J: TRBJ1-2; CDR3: CASSLGQAYYGYTF
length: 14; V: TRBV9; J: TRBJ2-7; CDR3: CASSGLGHGDEQYF
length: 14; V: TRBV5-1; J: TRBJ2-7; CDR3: CASSPGPDSYEQYF
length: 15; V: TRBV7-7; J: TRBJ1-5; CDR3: CASSLVPDQNQPQHF
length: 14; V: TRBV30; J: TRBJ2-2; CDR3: CAWSEEGRAGELFF
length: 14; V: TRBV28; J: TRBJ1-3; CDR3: CASSRWVSGNTIYF
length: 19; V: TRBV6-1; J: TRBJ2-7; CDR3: CASSVFPPGTTGLTYEQYF
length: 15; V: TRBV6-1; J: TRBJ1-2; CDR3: CASSLTPPDRYGYTF
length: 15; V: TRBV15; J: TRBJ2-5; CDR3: CATSRDIGRLATQYF
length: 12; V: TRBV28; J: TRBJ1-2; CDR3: CASSLQAYGYTF
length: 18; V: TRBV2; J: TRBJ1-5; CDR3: CASSTPTGKVYSNQPQHF
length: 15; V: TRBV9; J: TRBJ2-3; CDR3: CASSVIAGSTDTQYF
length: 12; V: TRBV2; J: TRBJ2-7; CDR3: CASSETSGEQYF
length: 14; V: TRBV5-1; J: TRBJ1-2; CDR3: CASSSLGQGEGYTF
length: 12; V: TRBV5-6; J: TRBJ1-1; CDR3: CASSLGRGNAFF
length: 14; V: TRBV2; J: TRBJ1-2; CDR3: CASSEATRVGGYTF
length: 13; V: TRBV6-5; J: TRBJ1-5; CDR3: CASEDSSNQPQHF
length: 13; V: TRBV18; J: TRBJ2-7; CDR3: CASAEGVGYEQYF
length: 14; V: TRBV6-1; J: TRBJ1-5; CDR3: CASSEVNSNQPQHF
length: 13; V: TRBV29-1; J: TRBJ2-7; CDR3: CSVVGASTYEQYF
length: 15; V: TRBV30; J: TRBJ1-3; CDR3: CAWRRTGSSGNTIYF
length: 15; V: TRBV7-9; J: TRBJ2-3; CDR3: CASSLGQGPTDTQYF
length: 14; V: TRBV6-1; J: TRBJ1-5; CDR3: CASRPGRESQPQHF
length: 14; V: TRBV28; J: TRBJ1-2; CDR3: CASTRGPPNYGYTF
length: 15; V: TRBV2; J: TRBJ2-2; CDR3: CASSRQGGGTGELFF
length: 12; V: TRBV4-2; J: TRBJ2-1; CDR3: CASSQVVTQQFF
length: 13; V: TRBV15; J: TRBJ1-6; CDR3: CATSGGVSSPLHF
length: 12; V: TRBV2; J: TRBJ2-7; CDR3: CASGGASPEQYF
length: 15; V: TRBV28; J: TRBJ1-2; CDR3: CASSSGGQGTAGYTF
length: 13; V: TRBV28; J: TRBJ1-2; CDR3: CASSPGRLYGYTF
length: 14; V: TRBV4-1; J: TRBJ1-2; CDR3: CASSRSEDNYGYTF
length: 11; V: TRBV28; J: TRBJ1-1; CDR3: CASSLEVRAFF
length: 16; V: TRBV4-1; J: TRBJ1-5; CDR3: CASSQAPGEVRQPQHF
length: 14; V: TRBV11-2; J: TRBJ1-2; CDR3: CASSPLRDSYGYTF
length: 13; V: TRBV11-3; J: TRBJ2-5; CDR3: CASSVGQEGTQYF
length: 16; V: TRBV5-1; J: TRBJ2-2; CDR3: CASSLDPPSHTGELFF
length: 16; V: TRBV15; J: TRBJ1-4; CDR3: CATSRHKTGGGEKLFF
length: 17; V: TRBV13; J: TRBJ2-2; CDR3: CASSLMVAGRMSGELFF
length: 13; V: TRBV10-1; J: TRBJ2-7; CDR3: CASSEGGAYEQYF
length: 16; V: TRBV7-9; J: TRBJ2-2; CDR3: CASSPYRGQGTGELFF
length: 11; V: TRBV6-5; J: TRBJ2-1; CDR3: CASSSPGEQFF
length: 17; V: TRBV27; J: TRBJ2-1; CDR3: CASSSPLTSGRSDEQFF
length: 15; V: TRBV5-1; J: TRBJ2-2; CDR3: CASSERQGGTGELFF
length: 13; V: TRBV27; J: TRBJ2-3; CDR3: CASSLGNTDTQYF
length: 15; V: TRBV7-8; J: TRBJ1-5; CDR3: CASSLRDRVAQPQHF
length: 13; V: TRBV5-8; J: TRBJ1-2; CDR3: CASSLDRGTRYTF
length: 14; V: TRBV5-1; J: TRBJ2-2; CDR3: CASSLTPNTGELFF
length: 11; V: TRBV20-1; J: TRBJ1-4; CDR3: CSARPREKLFF
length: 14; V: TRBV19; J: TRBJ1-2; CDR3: CASSEGDPGYGYTF
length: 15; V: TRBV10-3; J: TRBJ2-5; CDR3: CAISESRAPRETQYF
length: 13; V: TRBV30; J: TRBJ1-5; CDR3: CAWDGGGGQPQHF
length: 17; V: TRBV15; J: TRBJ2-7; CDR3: CATSRDLSRLSSYEQYF
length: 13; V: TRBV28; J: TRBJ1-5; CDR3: CAGQGRPDQPQHF
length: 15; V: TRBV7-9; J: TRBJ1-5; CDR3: CASSRGTPGNQPQHF